These 8 T cell receptor beta chains share one sample of origin, sequenced in a study of shared clonotypes between healthy human individuals. Libraries were prepared by immunoSEQ multiplex PCR; TCRdb keeps only in-frame clonotypes and omits some of them. The sample lists about 710,000 clones; around 70% were seen once. Sequenced material: memory CD4+ T cells sorted from blood. The subset is: CD45RA-negative fraction. The source is a woman aged 25 to 39 in good health.

This clone showed up just once. The chain joins TRBV28 to TRBJ2-7; D is possibly TRBD2 (7 bases). The CDR3 has 13 amino acids. Trimming shortened V by 6 bases and J by 4 bases, and 13 bases separated the two germline ends. CDR1 and CDR2 from the germline V gene are MDHEN and SYDVKM. CDR3 region: CASRGGHSYEQYF. The CDR3 nucleotides read TGTGCCAGCAGGGGGGGGCATAGTTACGAGCAGTACTTC.

Here the CDR3 DNA reads TGTGCCAGCAGCTTTGCCCCGCCGGAGACCCAGTACTTC. Translation gives CASSFAPPETQYF. The chain uses TRBV5-5 and TRBJ2-5; D uncertain. Germline assignment: CDR1 SGHKS and CDR2 YYEKEE (reference sequence). The V gene lost 2 bases and the J gene lost 5 bases, with 10 bases spanning the gap. CDR3 length: 13 residues.

The chain combines TRBV5-1 with TRBJ2-1, with TRBD1 matching 7 bases. The CDR3 covers 13 residues. Germline values: CDR1 SGHRS, CDR2 YFSETQ. V was clipped by 2 bases and J by 8 bases; unmatched bases: 4. The DNA for the CDR3 is TGCGCCAGCAGCTTTCAGGGGGTCGATGAGCAGTTCTTC. This gives the protein CASSFQGVDEQFF.

A word on this clone: Within the sample, other DNA sequences also encode this same CDR3. The chain links TRBV11-3 to TRBJ2-3; D remains ambiguous. V lost 4 bases to trimming and J lost 6 bases, with 8 bases between them. Germline V gene lookup returns CDR1 SGHNT and CDR2 YENEEA. This CDR3 contains 12 residues. CDR3 nucleotide sequence: TGTGCCAGCAGCTCCTCCGCGGATACGCAGTATTTT. It specifies CASSSSADTQYF.

The gene calls are TRBV29-1 and TRBJ2-7; 11 bases match TRBD2. This CDR3 comprises 16 residues. Germline CDR1 and CDR2: SQVTM and ANQGSEA. The V and J ends lost 5 bases and 6 bases, in that order; junction bases with no gene match: 15. As DNA, the CDR3 is TGCAGCGTTCAGGGGGCCTTAGCGGGAGGGCCGGTCGAGCAGTACTTC. This gives the protein CSVQGALAGGPVEQYF.

The chain links TRBV7-9 to TRBJ2-2, with a weak D call TRBD1 (5 bases). In germline, CDR1 is SEHNR, CDR2 FQNEAQ (reference sequence). The CDR3 extends over 15 amino acids. V was clipped by 5 bases and J by 4 bases, with 14 bases between them. CDR3 residues: CASSKIAGSTGELFF. The CDR3 region has the DNA TGTGCCAGCAGCAAAATCGCAGGGTCCACCGGGGAGCTGTTTTTT.

The chain joins TRBV10-2 to TRBJ1-1; a possible D gene is TRBD1 (6 bases). CDR1 is WSHSY, CDR2 SAAADI, per germline. Trimming stripped 6 bases from V and 6 bases from J, with 17 bases between. The CDR3 runs 14 residues. The CDR3 sequence: CASSQKTGGPEAFF. CDR3 nucleotides: TGCGCCAGCAGCCAAAAGACGGGGGGGCCTGAAGCTTTCTTT.

This clone was picked up one time. Here the CDR3 DNA reads TGTGCCAGTAGTATCGGTTTACTGGATGAGCAGTTCTTC. Its protein product is CASSIGLLDEQFF. This sequence joins TRBV19 and TRBJ2-1; D not certain. Germline loops: CDR1 LNHDA, CDR2 SQIVND (reference sequence). The V end was cut by 3 bases, the J end by 8 bases, with 11 bases between. The CDR3 length is 13 residues.